This T cell receptor beta chain was documented in a study of early T cells in non-severe SARS-CoV-2 infection. Study background: Sequencing of unsorted whole blood was done on bulk RNA, leaving chains unpaired.

General observations from the study: Matches to VDJdb favored anti-spike CD8 responses and missed private and CD4 specificities.

The library protocol tagged individual cDNA molecules with unique molecular identifiers. From the 5' RACE reads, TCRdb called clonotypes with MiXCR, one entry per CDR3 protein. The sample lists 100,000 or so distinct CDR3 sequences, under 15% seen once, with less than 8% in the top ten. CDR3 length: 12 residues. The V and J ends lost 5 bases and 4 bases respectively, with 9 bases between them. This clonotype appeared a few times. Its antigen is still unknown. This rearrangement joins TRBV12-3 or TRBV12-4 to TRBJ2-7; a weak D match, TRBD2 (6 bases). This receptor was identified in an adult who was a healthcare worker with PCR-confirmed SARS-CoV-2 infection or an uninfected control (not recorded which). The sample taken for sequencing was whole blood. CDR3: CASSVSGYEQYF. The CDR3 DNA is TGTGCCAGCAGTGTTAGCGGATACGAGCAGTACTTC.